These 32 T cell receptor beta chains were sequenced from one sample in a study of T cell repertoires in cytomegalovirus infection. One entry per CDR3 protein results from TCRdb running MiXCR on the reads. The table lists around 490,000 distinct CDR3 sequences, 26% of them singletons. Sequencing was done on a sample of PBMCs. The origin of the receptors is a human donor in good health (CMV status not recorded). Some clones in this sample may be carry-over from other donors' samples.

The chain carries TRBV7-3 and TRBJ2-5, with 8 bases that match TRBD2. The CDR3 length is 15 residues. CDR1 is SGHTA, CDR2 FQGTGA, per germline. V shed 5 bases, J shed 7 bases, and the junction held 12 bases outside the gene matches. This CDR3 is CASSPLTSVPGTQYF. CDR3 nucleotides: TGTGCCAGCAGCCCCCTGACTAGCGTACCTGGGACCCAGTACTTC.

This clonotype has ten or more counts. The chain combines TRBV7-2 with TRBJ2-3; TRBD1 is a possible D gene (6 bases). V lost 7 bases to trimming and J lost 5 bases, with 13 bases between them. Germline values: CDR1 SGHTA, CDR2 FQGNSA. This CDR3 region has 13 residues. The CDR3 reads CASTQGGIDTQYF. The CDR3 nucleotides read TGTGCCAGCACCCAAGGGGGTATAGATACGCAGTATTTT.

J is TRBJ1-1 and V is TRBV12-3 or TRBV12-4, with TRBD1 as a possible D gene (6 bases). Trimming cost V 4 bases and J 10 bases, with 16 bases left between them. The CDR3 length is 13 residues. In DNA, the CDR3 is TGTGCCAGCAGTTACGCACAGGGTTCGGGAGCTTTCTTT. Translation gives CASSYAQGSGAFF.

The chain combines TRBV12-5 with TRBJ2-1; D not resolved. V shed 6 bases and J shed 0 bases, with 9 bases lying between them. Germline V CDR1 and CDR2: LGHNT, FRNRAP. There are 14 residues in the CDR3. The CDR3 DNA reads as TGTGCTAGTGGCTCCCTGAGCTCCTACAATGAGCAGTTCTTC. Translation: CASGSLSSYNEQFF. Looking up the rest from reference TRBV12-5 and TRBJ2-1 gives the full variable domain: DARVTQTPRHKVTEMGQEVTMRCQPILGHNTVFWYRQTMMQGLELLAYFRNRAPLDDSGMPKDRFSAEMPDATLATLKIQPSEPRDSAVYFCASGSLSSYNEQFFGPGTRLTVL.

V is TRBV4-1 and J is TRBJ1-5; D unresolved. V was shortened by 1 base and J by 8 bases, with 9 bases between the two germline ends. This CDR3 is 13 amino acids long. CDR1 MGHRA and CDR2 YSYEKL come from the germline V gene. The CDR3 region is CASSQVAGEPQHF. Here the CDR3 DNA reads TGCGCCAGCAGCCAAGTGGCGGGAGAGCCCCAGCATTTT.

Many counts were recorded for this clonotype. The V and J genes are TRBV7-2 and TRBJ1-2; D not certain. This CDR3 is built from 12 residues. Trimming took 1 base from V and 13 from J, leaving 13 bases between them. CDR1 SGHTA and CDR2 FQGNSA come from the germline V gene. This chain's CDR3 is CASSLVAPTGTF. As DNA, the CDR3 is TGTGCCAGCAGCTTAGTAGCCCCGACGGGCACCTTC.

The chain uses TRBV20-1 and TRBJ2-1, with 11 nucleotides matching TRBD2. CDR3 length equals 15 residues. CDR1 DFQATT and CDR2 SNEGSKA come from the germline V gene (reference sequence). With V trimmed by 0 bases and J by 7 bases, 5 bases remained unmatched. Written as DNA, the CDR3 is TGCAGTGCTAGAGATGAGACTAGCGGGATTAATGAGCAGTTCTTC. As protein: CSARDETSGINEQFF.

This clonotype was seen a few times. This chain links TRBV7-8 with TRBJ2-7; 9 bases align to TRBD1. From germline, CDR1 is SGHVS and CDR2 FQNEAQ. The V segment lost 6 bases and the J segment 5 bases; nucleotides outside the gene matches: 14. The CDR3 is made up of 16 amino acids. CDR3 sequence: CASSFFVRQGDDEQYF. CDR3 DNA: TGTGCCAGCAGTTTTTTTGTCCGACAGGGGGACGACGAGCAGTACTTC.

The CDR3 sequence is CASSLRLYTDTQYF. In DNA, the CDR3 is TGTGCCAGCAGCTTAAGGCTATACACAGATACGCAGTATTTT. The V gene is TRBV5-8, the J gene TRBJ2-3, with D unresolved. Germline CDR1 SGHTS, CDR2 YDEGEE. V was shortened by 2 bases and J by 2 bases, with 9 bases between the two germline ends. The CDR3 contains 14 residues.

V is TRBV19 and J is TRBJ1-5; D is uncertain. The germline V gene encodes CDR1 LNHDA and CDR2 SQIVND (reference sequence). V lost 2 bases to trimming and J lost 1 base, with 9 bases between them. CDR3 size: 15 residues. CDR3 DNA sequence: TGTGCCAGTAGTATACAGCAACCCAGCAATCAGCCCCAGCATTTT. Protein product: CASSIQQPSNQPQHF.

This clonotype has more than one count but fewer than ten. The V gene is TRBV12-3 or TRBV12-4, the J gene TRBJ2-1; D is perhaps TRBD2 (5 bases). With 6 bases removed from V and 12 bases from J, the gap between germline ends came to 12 bases. This CDR3 is built from 11 residues. The CDR3 nucleotides are TGTGCCAGCAGCTCCGGGGTGCTGCAGTTCTTC. Its protein product is CASSSGVLQFF.

The chain couples TRBV6-6 to TRBJ2-7; D is undetermined. Germline CDR1 reads MNHNY; CDR2 reads SVGAGI (reference sequence). Trimming took 5 bases from V and 4 from J, leaving 21 bases between them. CDR3 length: 16 residues. The CDR3 DNA sequence: TGTGCCAGCAGTGTTGGTCGGAACCGGGCCGCATACGAGCAGTACTTC. It encodes CASSVGRNRAAYEQYF.

The genes are TRBV12-3 or TRBV12-4 and TRBJ2-2; D ambiguous. The CDR3 spans 15 residues. The V end lost 6 bases, the J end lost 5 bases, and 16 bases lay between the germline ends. For the CDR3, the DNA is TGTGCCAGCAGCCCCCCTCTGTTAAGTACCGGGGAGCTGTTTTTT. This codes for CASSPPLLSTGELFF.

This clonotype was seen a few times. The chain combines TRBV19 with TRBJ2-7; D is unresolved. The V gene lost 5 bases and the J gene lost 4 bases, with 21 bases spanning the gap. The germline V gene encodes CDR1 LNHDA and CDR2 SQIVND (reference sequence). The CDR3 has 16 amino acids. CDR3: CASSALTSLGLYEQYV. CDR3 nucleotides: TGTGCCAGTAGTGCCCTCACGTCCTTAGGCCTTTACGAGCAGTACGTC.

The CDR3 sequence: CASTGGISYNEQFF. The CDR3 DNA is TGTGCCAGCACTGGGGGGATCTCCTACAATGAGCAGTTCTTC. The chain is built from TRBV2 and TRBJ2-1; the D gene is possibly TRBD2 (6 bases). V lost 7 bases and J 0 bases, leaving 10 bases between the germline ends. This CDR3 spans 14 amino acids. Germline values: CDR1 SNHLY, CDR2 FYNNEI.

This clonotype came up a few times. J is TRBJ2-1 and V is TRBV5-4; D is possibly TRBD2 (5 bases). This CDR3 region has 16 residues. Trimming took 5 bases from V and 0 from J, leaving 15 bases between them. CDR1 and CDR2 from the germline V gene are SGHNT and YYREEE (reference sequence). This chain's CDR3 is CASRKDSKLSYNEQFF. The CDR3 coding sequence is TGTGCCAGCAGAAAGGACTCGAAGCTCTCCTACAATGAGCAGTTCTTC.

The rearrangement links TRBV6-2 or TRBV6-3 to TRBJ2-1, with TRBD2 matching over 15 bases. Germline lookup yields CDR1 MNHEY and CDR2 SVGEGT. The V segment lost 6 bases and the J segment 2 bases; nucleotides outside the gene matches: 8. CDR3 length: 18 amino acids. The CDR3 protein is CASRLGLAGGRAYNEQFF. The DNA of the CDR3 is TGTGCCAGCAGACTAGGACTAGCGGGAGGGCGTGCCTACAATGAGCAGTTCTTC.

This clonotype has a handful of counts. The CDR3 loop is CASSSRTHPPWETQYF. The CDR3 nucleotides are TGTGCCAGCAGCTCGAGGACTCACCCACCATGGGAGACCCAGTACTTC. The genes are TRBV11-2 and TRBJ2-5; possible D gene TRBD2, 5 bases. Deletions cut 4 bases from V and 5 bases from J, with 20 bases between. Per germline, CDR1 SGHAT and CDR2 FQNNGV. This CDR3 comprises 16 residues.

The rearrangement joins TRBV10-3 to TRBJ2-3; D might be TRBD2 (5 bases). The CDR3 consists of 15 residues. V lost 0 bases, J lost 6 bases, and 13 bases lay in between. CDR1 is ENHRY, CDR2 SYGVKD, per germline. CDR3 sequence reads: CAISESQASGDTQYF. In DNA form, the CDR3 reads TGTGCCATCAGTGAGTCGCAGGCGAGCGGCGATACGCAGTATTTT.

This clonotype has just a few counts. This chain joins TRBV19 and TRBJ2-2; D not resolved. Germline values: CDR1 LNHDA, CDR2 SQIVND (reference sequence). Trimming removed 6 bases from V and 0 bases from J, with 8 bases in between. The CDR3 length is 14 residues. The CDR3 DNA is TGTGCCAGTAGGGGTCTCACGAACACCGGGGAGCTGTTTTTT. It translates to CASRGLTNTGELFF.

This clonotype was counted only a few times. The chain recombines TRBV4-3 with TRBJ1-2, with D tentatively TRBD1 (6 bases). In germline, CDR1 is LGHNA, CDR2 YSLEER. The CDR3 is 15 amino acids. Trimming stripped 0 bases from V and 7 bases from J, with 15 bases between. The CDR3 DNA sequence: TGCGCCAGCAGCCAAGATGAACCGGGGGGGGCTGGCTACACCTTC. This codes for CASSQDEPGGAGYTF.

This clonotype was seen ten or more times. The chain is built from TRBV7-9 and TRBJ2-1, with 7 bases lining up with TRBD2. Germline-derived CDR1 and CDR2 are SEHNR and FQNEAQ (reference sequence). V was pared by 1 base and J by 8 bases, with 14 bases of the junction left unmatched. The CDR3 length is 17 residues. CDR3: CASSLVGLVGGPDEQFF. As DNA, the CDR3 is TGTGCCAGCAGCTTAGTGGGGCTGGTGGGAGGGCCTGATGAGCAGTTCTTC.

In this sample, this clonotype turned up once. The chain employs TRBV6-5 and TRBJ1-4, with D uncertain. V lost 7 bases to trimming and J lost 2 bases, with 11 bases between them. This CDR3 is 14 amino acids long. CDR1 and CDR2 from the germline V gene are MNHEY and SVGAGI. CDR3 DNA: TGTGCCAGCAATGCCGGTACGACTAATGAAAAACTGTTTTTT. It codes for CASNAGTTNEKLFF.

This sequence joins TRBV7-9 and TRBJ1-5, with D hard to call. This CDR3 has 14 amino acids. V gave up 1 base and J gave up 6 bases, with 10 bases separating them. Per the germline V gene, CDR1 is SEHNR and CDR2 is FQNEAQ (reference sequence). In DNA, the CDR3 is TGTGCCAGCAGCTTAGATGCCCGGGCTCAGCCCCAGCATTTT. Amino acids: CASSLDARAQPQHF.

This clonotype was found many times. This sequence joins TRBV7-2 and TRBJ1-3; tentatively, D is TRBD1 (5 bases). V was pared by 4 bases and J by 1 base, with 8 bases between. The germline V gene encodes CDR1 SGHTA and CDR2 FQGNSA. This CDR3 has 14 residues. The CDR3 sequence is CASSSGTSGNTIYF. Here the CDR3 DNA reads TGTGCCAGCAGCTCCGGGACTTCTGGAAACACCATATATTTT.

The genes are TRBV7-6 and TRBJ2-1; a possible D gene is TRBD2 (6 bases). Germline lookup yields CDR1 SGHVS and CDR2 FNYEAQ. The CDR3 totals 16 residues. V lost 1 base and J lost 5, with 15 bases in between. The CDR3 bases are TGTGCCAGCAGCTTAGTAGGCGGGACCGTAAACAATGAGCAGTTCTTC. It encodes CASSLVGGTVNNEQFF.

This clonotype was seen only a few times. This chain uses TRBV19 with TRBJ1-1, with D unclear. The germline gives CDR1 LNHDA, CDR2 SQIVND (reference sequence). This CDR3 is 16 amino acids long. V was cut by 7 bases and J by 4 bases, with 22 bases left in between. This CDR3 reads CASIEGVGVRGTEAFF. The CDR3 region has the DNA TGTGCCAGTATTGAAGGTGTCGGGGTTCGGGGCACTGAAGCTTTCTTT.

This clonotype was seen a few times. The chain uses TRBV7-2 and TRBJ2-2; 11 bases are a match to TRBD1. V was clipped by 5 bases and J by 2 bases; unmatched bases: 7. This CDR3 comprises 17 residues. The germline V gene has CDR1 SGHTA and CDR2 FQGNSA. This chain's CDR3 is CASSRPRTGGNTGELFF. For the CDR3, the DNA is TGTGCCAGCAGCCGCCCGAGGACAGGGGGCAACACCGGGGAGCTGTTTTTT.

This rearrangement joins TRBV19 to TRBJ1-2; 8 bases map to TRBD1. CDR3 size: 15 residues. Germline V gene lookup returns CDR1 LNHDA and CDR2 SQIVND (reference sequence). Trimming at V came to 6 bases and at J to 8 bases, leaving 14 bases not matched to a gene. CDR3 DNA: TGTGCCAGTAGGACCTGGACAGGGTCTGCGGAAGGCTACACCTTC. Translating it yields CASRTWTGSAEGYTF.

The chain links TRBV19 to TRBJ1-2; no clear D gene. The V end was cut by 5 bases, the J end by 5 bases, with 9 bases between. The CDR3 is 12 residues long. CDR1 is LNHDA and CDR2 is SQIVND in the germline V gene (reference sequence). The chain's CDR3 is CASSRPGYGYTF. The DNA of the CDR3 is TGTGCCAGTAGTCGGCCGGGGTATGGCTACACCTTC.

This clonotype was seen a few times. The chain is built from TRBV6-2 or TRBV6-3 and TRBJ2-7; the D is unclear. With 0 bases removed from V and 1 base from J, the gap between germline ends came to 1 base. The CDR3 consists of 12 residues. Germline-derived CDR1 and CDR2 are MNHEY and SVGEGT. The CDR3 region has the DNA TGTGCCAGCAGTTACTCATCCTACGAGCAGTACGTC. It encodes CASSYSSYEQYV.

At least ten counts were recorded for this clonotype. This chain links TRBV5-6 with TRBJ2-7; D is possibly TRBD1 (5 bases). Trimming pared 0 bases from V and 2 bases from J, leaving 9 bases between. The CDR3 is 14 residues long. The germline CDR1 and CDR2 sequences are SGHDT and YYEEEE. DNA of the CDR3: TGTGCCAGCAGCTTGGAAGGGGCCCCCTACGAGCAGTACTTC. Translation gives CASSLEGAPYEQYF.